Below, 12 T cell receptor beta chains from the same sample are listed, as sequenced in a study of T cells in Graves' hyperthyroidism and ophthalmopathy. There were TCR beta CDR3 regions amplified from RNA transcripts. HTBI primers were used for first-round RT-PCR of the TCR CDR3. TCRdb independently ran MiXCR on the multiplex PCR reads; one entry per CDR3 protein. The data contain under 350,000 distinct CDR3 sequences, roughly an eighth of them singletons. The specimen sequenced was blood. These receptors were obtained from a woman between 40 and 55 years old with Graves' ophthalmopathy.

In its sample, this clonotype was seen a few times. The chain combines TRBV5-1 with TRBJ1-2; 7 bases are a match to TRBD1. The CDR3 spans 14 residues. Per germline, CDR1 SGHRS and CDR2 YFSETQ. Unmatched junction bases numbered 5, after V lost 4 bases and J lost 2 bases. DNA for the CDR3: TGCGCCAGCAGCCACCCGACAGGGAACTATGGCTACACCTTC. It specifies CASSHPTGNYGYTF. Together with reference TRBV5-1 and TRBJ1-2, the CDR3 gives the full variable domain: KAGVTQTPRYLIKTRGQQVTLSCSPISGHRSVSWYQQTPGQGLQFLFEYFSETQRNKGNFPGRFSGRQFSNSRSEMNVSTLELGDSALYLCASSHPTGNYGYTFGSGTRLTVV.

In DNA form, the CDR3 reads TGTGCCAGCAGTGCGTCGACCGACAGAAGCTATGGCTACACCTTC. It yields the protein CASSASTDRSYGYTF. The rearrangement links TRBV12-3 or TRBV12-4 to TRBJ1-2, with a weak D call TRBD1 (5 bases). Trimming removed 5 bases at V and 4 bases at J, with 17 bases between. The CDR3 runs to 15 residues.

This clonotype was counted many times. The J gene is TRBJ2-7, the V gene TRBV10-2; no clear D. This CDR3 contains 13 residues. V was clipped by 4 bases and J by 9 bases, with 16 bases between them. Germline CDR1 WSHSY, CDR2 SAAADI. DNA for the CDR3: TGCGCCAGCAGTGGCGCGGTGATGGATAGGCAGTACTTC. Its translation: CASSGAVMDRQYF.

This clonotype was seen more than once but under ten times. The gene calls are TRBV4-1 and TRBJ2-3; 7 nucleotides agree with TRBD2. V dropped 4 bases and J dropped 0; count of bases not matched to a gene: 10. The germline V gene encodes CDR1 MGHRA and CDR2 YSYEKL. The CDR3 consists of 17 residues. CDR3 DNA: TGCGCCAGCAGCCCCCTACCCCCGGGACTAAGCACAGATACGCAGTATTTT. Amino acid sequence: CASSPLPPGLSTDTQYF.

This clonotype was observed at least ten times. This chain connects TRBV27 to TRBJ1-4, with D hard to call. In germline, CDR1 is MNHEY, CDR2 SMNVEV (reference sequence). The germline V and J ends were trimmed by 2 bases and 7 bases, with 11 bases remaining between them. The CDR3 spans 14 residues. The CDR3 sequence is CASSLGWAPEKLFF. As DNA, the CDR3 is TGTGCCAGCAGTTTAGGGTGGGCTCCTGAAAAACTGTTTTTT.

This clonotype was counted ten times or more. The chain employs TRBV11-3 and TRBJ2-2; weak D call: TRBD1 (6 bases). V was shortened by 5 bases and J by 1 base, with 11 bases between the two germline ends. CDR1 SGHNT and CDR2 YENEEA come from the germline V gene. The CDR3 spans 15 residues. CDR3 bases: TGTGCCAGCAGCACCGGACAGATGAACACCGGGGAGCTGTTTTTT. Translation gives CASSTGQMNTGELFF.

The V and J genes are TRBV5-1 and TRBJ2-7, with D possibly being TRBD2 (5 bases). The length of the CDR3 is 14 residues. The germline V gene encodes CDR1 SGHRS and CDR2 YFSETQ. The ends were cut back, 1 base at V and 4 bases at J, with 12 bases in the middle. In DNA, the CDR3 is TGCGCCAGCAGCTTGAGACGGGGTGGGTACGAGCAGTACTTC. It is translated as CASSLRRGGYEQYF.

This sequence joins TRBV20-1 and TRBJ2-5; 11 positions agree with TRBD2. The ends lost 5 bases at V and 3 bases at J; junction bases unmatched: 5. Germline V gene lookup returns CDR1 DFQATT and CDR2 SNEGSKA (reference sequence). The CDR3 covers 14 residues. In DNA, the CDR3 is TGCAGTGCTGGTAGCGGGGGGGCCAAAGAGACCCAGTACTTC. Translating gives CSAGSGGAKETQYF.

This clonotype was counted at least ten times. The chain uses TRBV6-1 and TRBJ2-2; maybe TRBD1 (6 bases). The CDR3 runs 14 residues. V lost 6 bases and J lost 5, with 13 bases in between. From germline, CDR1 is MNHNS and CDR2 SASEGT. The CDR3 DNA sequence: TGTGCCAGCAGGGCAGGGGATTATACCGGGGAGCTGTTTTTT. Translating gives CASRAGDYTGELFF.

In its sample, this clonotype was seen many times. The rearrangement uses TRBV20-1 and TRBJ2-5, with 8 bases aligning to TRBD1. Trimming cost V 3 bases and J 5 bases; bases outside gene matches: 8. CDR3 length: 14 residues. Germline CDR1 DFQATT, CDR2 SNEGSKA (reference sequence). CDR3 sequence reads: CSASSSYRGETQYF. In DNA, the CDR3 is TGCAGTGCTAGCTCCAGCTACAGGGGGGAGACCCAGTACTTC.

This clonotype was observed a handful of times. The chain joins TRBV2 to TRBJ2-1, with D tentatively TRBD1 (6 bases). Germline-derived CDR1 and CDR2 are SNHLY and FYNNEI. CDR3 length: 14 amino acids. Trimming left V 7 bases short and J 6 bases short, with 16 bases between. CDR3 bases: TGTGCCAGCACTCCTTGGGGGCCGGGCAATGAGCAGTTCTTC. Amino acid sequence: CASTPWGPGNEQFF.

This clonotype has ten or more counts. The CDR3 reads CASIPGRDLGYTF. CDR3 coding DNA: TGTGCCAGCATTCCGGGACGAGATCTTGGCTACACCTTC. This chain connects TRBV2 to TRBJ1-2, with a tentative D call TRBD1 (5 bases). The CDR3 has 13 residues. V lost 7 bases to trimming and J lost 7 bases, with 16 bases between them. Looked up from germline, CDR1 is SNHLY and CDR2 is FYNNEI.